This entry lists 23 T cell receptor beta chains sequenced from one sample in a study of shared clonotypes between healthy human individuals. Naive CD8 populations comprised CD45RO-negative cells positively selected for CCR7, excluding terminally differentiated effector memory CD45RA+ cells. TCRdb keeps only in-frame clones here, not all; method: immunoSEQ multiplex PCR. The data hold some 2.1 million clones, with approximately 95% observed a single time. The material sequenced was naive CD8+ T cells sorted from blood. The receptors here all came from a man between 18 and 29 years old in good health.

In its sample, this clone was seen once. The V gene is TRBV7-6, the J gene TRBJ2-3; TRBD2 matches 11 bases. The trim removed 2 bases at V and 7 bases at J, leaving 8 bases unmatched. The germline gives CDR1 SGHVS, CDR2 FNYEAQ. CDR3 length: 16 amino acids. CDR3 sequence: CASSLLVAGGSNTQYF. CDR3 coding DNA: TGTGCCAGCAGCTTATTGGTAGCGGGGGGGTCGAATACGCAGTATTTT. Full variable domain (remainder filled in from reference TRBV7-6 and TRBJ2-3): GAGVSQSPRYKVTKRGQDVALRCDPISGHVSLYWYRQALGQGPEFLTYFNYEAQQDKSGLPNDRFSAERPEGSISTLTIQRTEQRDSAMYRCASSLLVAGGSNTQYFGPGTRLTVL.

Worth noting for this clone: Other nucleotide sequences from this sample produce the same CDR3. The rearrangement links TRBV28 to TRBJ2-7; either TRBD1 or TRBD2 may fit D (5 bases each). V lost 3 bases to trimming and J lost 1 base, with 10 bases between them. The germline V gene has CDR1 MDHEN and CDR2 SYDVKM. The CDR3 length is 14 residues. The chain's CDR3 is CASSLRGGSYEQYF. The CDR3 coding sequence is TGTGCCAGCAGTTTGAGGGGCGGTTCCTACGAGCAGTACTTC.

The chain recombines TRBV7-8 with TRBJ2-7; D assignment may be TRBD1 or TRBD2 (5 bases each). Germline lookup yields CDR1 SGHVS and CDR2 FQNEAQ. V lost 1 base and J 5 bases, leaving 9 bases between the germline ends. The CDR3 runs 13 residues. In DNA form, the CDR3 reads TGTGCCAGCAGCTTAGGGATGGGGGACGAGCAGTACTTC. Translated: CASSLGMGDEQYF.

This clone was seen more than once but under ten times. The gene calls are TRBV9 and TRBJ2-2; 7 bases map to TRBD2. Germline CDR1 and CDR2: SGDLS and YYNGEE. The CDR3 runs to 15 residues. V was clipped by 4 bases and J by 3 bases; unmatched bases: 6. Here the CDR3 reads CASSPELAHTGELFF. CDR3 DNA sequence: TGTGCCAGCAGCCCCGAACTAGCGCACACCGGGGAGCTGTTTTTT.

J is TRBJ1-2 and V is TRBV9; TRBD1 might be the D (5 bases). Trimming cost V 2 bases and J 7 bases, with 15 bases left between them. Germline lookup yields CDR1 SGDLS and CDR2 YYNGEE. The CDR3 consists of 14 residues. CDR3 region: CASSVAGPGLGYTF. The CDR3 nucleotides are TGTGCCAGCAGCGTTGCGGGCCCAGGGCTTGGCTACACCTTC. Full variable domain (rest looked up from reference TRBV9 and TRBJ1-2): DSGVTQTPKHLITATGQRVTLRCSPRSGDLSVYWYQQSLDQGLQFLIQYYNGEERAKGNILERFSAQQFPDLHSELNLSSLELGDSALYFCASSVAGPGLGYTFGSGTRLTVV.

The chain is built from TRBV5-6 and TRBJ2-7; 9 bases match TRBD1. The CDR3 totals 14 residues. Germline-derived CDR1 and CDR2 are SGHDT and YYEEEE. After removal of 4 bases from V and 4 bases from J, the junction contained 6 bases not matched to a gene. CDR3 DNA: TGTGCCAGCAGCATCCGGGACAGGGAGTACGAGCAGTACTTC. It is translated as CASSIRDREYEQYF.

This rearrangement joins TRBV25-1 to TRBJ2-3; 7 bases are shared with TRBD1. The germline V gene encodes CDR1 MGHDK and CDR2 SYGVNS. The CDR3 totals 15 residues. The V segment lost 6 bases and the J segment 4 bases; nucleotides outside the gene matches: 10. The CDR3 coding sequence is TGTGCCAGCAGCTTGACAGGGATCGACGCAGATACGCAGTATTTT. Its protein is CASSLTGIDADTQYF. The entire variable domain, with the rest obtained from reference TRBV25-1 and TRBJ2-3, is as follows: EADIYQTPRYLVIGTGKKITLECSQTMGHDKMYWYQQDPGMELHLIHYSYGVNSTEKGDLSSESTVSRIRTEHFPLTLESARPSHTSQYLCASSLTGIDADTQYFGPGTRLTVL.

The chain employs TRBV7-8 and TRBJ1-2, with 7 bases lining up with TRBD1. There are 14 residues in the CDR3. J was trimmed by 8 bases and V by 0 bases; bases with no gene match: 6. Germline loops: CDR1 SGHVS, CDR2 FQNEAQ. CDR3 DNA sequence: TGTGCCAGCAGCTTAGCCCGGACAGGTTGGGGCTACACCTTC. The encoded protein is CASSLARTGWGYTF.

The chain couples TRBV27 to TRBJ2-7, with D perhaps TRBD1 or TRBD2 (6 bases each). The CDR3 loop spans 12 amino acids. The V end was cut by 10 bases, the J end by 7 bases, with 17 bases between. The germline V gene encodes CDR1 MNHEY and CDR2 SMNVEV (reference sequence). The CDR3 loop is CATGEGGEEQYF. As DNA, the CDR3 is TGTGCCACCGGCGAGGGGGGCGAAGAGCAGTACTTC.

The rearrangement joins TRBV30 to TRBJ2-7, with a possible D match to TRBD1 (6 bases). This CDR3 region has 16 residues. CDR1 is GTSNPN, CDR2 SVGIG, per germline (reference sequence). V lost 2 bases and J 3 bases, leaving 20 bases between the germline ends. The CDR3 nucleotides read TGTGCCTGGAGTCCCTCTATGGCAGGGGTTTTCTACGAGCAGTACTTC. It translates to CAWSPSMAGVFYEQYF.

The rearrangement links TRBV5-1 to TRBJ2-7; 8 positions match TRBD1. The CDR3 has 16 residues. In germline, CDR1 is SGHRS, CDR2 YFSETQ. The ends lost 1 base at V and 4 bases at J; junction bases unmatched: 10. For the CDR3, the DNA is TGCGCCAGCAGCTTGCCCGCCGTGACAGGGGTTTACGAGCAGTACTTC. Translating it yields CASSLPAVTGVYEQYF.

This clone appeared a single time. The chain joins TRBV10-2 to TRBJ2-7; 8 positions match TRBD2. The ends lost 4 bases at V and 4 bases at J; junction bases unmatched: 6. The CDR3 runs to 14 residues. Per germline, CDR1 WSHSY and CDR2 SAAADI. In nucleotides, the CDR3 is TGCGCCAGCAGTGGAGCGGGGGCCTTATACGAGCAGTACTTC. It yields the protein CASSGAGALYEQYF.

This chain links TRBV4-3 with TRBJ1-2, with a tentative D call TRBD1 (5 bases). The CDR3 extends over 15 amino acids. With 2 bases removed from V and 8 bases from J, the gap between germline ends came to 18 bases. CDR1 is LGHNA, CDR2 YSLEER, per germline. The CDR3 sequence: CASSQPLAAEGGYTF. Here the CDR3 DNA reads TGCGCCAGCAGCCAACCCCTGGCAGCCGAGGGGGGCTACACCTTC.

As for this clone: The sample holds other DNA sequences that translate to the same CDR3. This rearrangement joins TRBV5-1 to TRBJ2-7, with 10 bases lining up with TRBD1. This CDR3 is built from 15 residues. After removal of 4 bases from V and 2 bases from J, the junction contained 6 bases not matched to a gene. CDR1 is SGHRS, CDR2 YFSETQ, per germline. CDR3: CASSPGQGVAYEQYF. The DNA for the CDR3 is TGCGCCAGCAGCCCCGGACAGGGGGTCGCCTACGAGCAGTACTTC.

Only a few counts were recorded for this clone. V usage is TRBV6-6 and J usage is TRBJ2-3; 7 bases agree with TRBD2. From germline, CDR1 is MNHNY and CDR2 SVGAGI (reference sequence). V lost 0 bases to trimming and J lost 0 bases; unmatched junction nucleotides: 3. The CDR3 runs 16 residues. In nucleotides, the CDR3 is TGTGCCAGCAGTTACTCATGGGGGGGAAGCACAGATACGCAGTATTTT. Residues: CASSYSWGGSTDTQYF.

V and J are TRBV7-9 and TRBJ2-1, with 7 nucleotides matching TRBD2. V was pared by 8 bases and J by 5 bases, with 6 bases of the junction left unmatched. This CDR3 region has 13 residues. Germline V gene sequence: CDR1 SEHNR, CDR2 FQNEAQ (reference sequence). The DNA for the CDR3 is TGTGCCAGCCAAAGGGACTACGACAATGAGCAGTTCTTC. It specifies CASQRDYDNEQFF.

As concerns this clone: A read error may account for a junction end that differs from germline. The chain employs TRBV7-7 and TRBJ2-1, with TRBD2 matching over 11 bases. CDR1 is SSHAT and CDR2 is FNYEAQ in the germline V gene (reference sequence). The CDR3 is 15 amino acids. The CDR3 here is CASSAGTSGYNEQFF. The CDR3 DNA reads as TGTGCTAGCAGCGCCGGGACTAGCGGTTACAATGAGCAGTTCTTC.

The chain uses TRBV5-1 and TRBJ1-6; D is perhaps TRBD1 (5 bases). The CDR3 loop spans 13 amino acids. Germline V gene data show CDR1 as SGHRS and CDR2 as YFSETQ. Trimming cost V 0 bases and J 8 bases, with 6 bases left between them. As DNA, the CDR3 is TGCGCCAGCAGCTTGGCGGGGGATTCACCCCTCCACTTT. Translating gives CASSLAGDSPLHF.

The gene calls are TRBV6-5 and TRBJ2-3; possibly TRBD2 for D (5 bases). The CDR3 spans 14 residues. V lost 3 bases to trimming and J lost 4 bases, with 11 bases between them. Looked up from germline, CDR1 is MNHEY and CDR2 is SVGAGI. The CDR3 DNA is TGTGCCAGCAGTTATACTAGGGTACCAGATACGCAGTATTTT. It yields the protein CASSYTRVPDTQYF.

The chain couples TRBV10-3 to TRBJ2-5; TRBD1 aligns across 7 bases. The CDR3 loop spans 14 amino acids. J was trimmed by 5 bases and V by 3 bases; bases with no gene match: 6. The germline V gene encodes CDR1 ENHRY and CDR2 SYGVKD. The CDR3 nucleotides are TGTGCCATCAGTGAAACAGGGGCCGGGGAGACCCAGTACTTC. Amino acids: CAISETGAGETQYF.

The chain employs TRBV28 and TRBJ1-1; D gene uncertain. Germline-derived CDR1 and CDR2 are MDHEN and SYDVKM. The V end was cut by 7 bases, the J end by 0 bases, with 12 bases between. The CDR3 is made up of 14 amino acids. CDR3 residues: CASTWTRLNTEAFF. DNA for the CDR3: TGTGCCAGCACTTGGACCCGTTTGAACACTGAAGCTTTCTTT.

This chain uses TRBV7-9 with TRBJ2-2; D remains unclear. V lost 4 bases to trimming and J lost 3 bases, with 6 bases between them. CDR1 is SEHNR, CDR2 FQNEAQ, per germline (reference sequence). The CDR3 spans 13 residues. CDR3 bases: TGTGCCAGCAGCTCGATCGACACCGGGGAGCTGTTTTTT. As protein: CASSSIDTGELFF. Using reference TRBV7-9 and TRBJ2-2 for the parts outside the CDR3, the full variable domain is DTGVSQNPRHKITKRGQNVTFRCDPISEHNRLYWYRQTLGQGPEFLTYFQNEAQLEKSRLLSDRFSAERPKGSFSTLEIQRTEQGDSAMYLCASSSIDTGELFFGEGSRLTVL.

V is TRBV6-6 and J is TRBJ2-7; D remains ambiguous. CDR3 length: 16 amino acids. Germline CDR1 MNHNY, CDR2 SVGAGI (reference sequence). Between the trimmed V and J ends, which lost 0 bases and 2 bases, there was a span of 14 bases. The CDR3 DNA reads as TGTGCCAGCAGTTACTCGTCGGCAGTAGCCCCCTACGAGCAGTACTTC. Translated: CASSYSSAVAPYEQYF.